The 26 T cell receptor beta chains reported below all come from one sample, sequenced in a study of blood T cell repertoires in COVID-19. TCRdb's table, derived via immunoSEQ multiplex PCR, lists solely in-frame clones and lacks some. The sample carries tens of thousands of clones, about nine tenths recorded once. Sample: peripheral blood. These receptors came from a man at least 80 years old with acute or convalescent COVID-19.

The CDR3 coding sequence is TGTGCCACCCTCGGGGGACAGGGTATGACCGGGGAGCTGTTTTTT. This codes for CATLGGQGMTGELFF. The gene calls are TRBV10-3 and TRBJ2-2, with 9 bases identical to TRBD1. The J segment lost 5 bases and the V segment lost 10 bases, leaving 11 bases of the junction unmatched. The CDR3 covers 15 residues. CDR1 and CDR2 (germline): ENHRY, SYGVKD.

The chain couples TRBV19 to TRBJ2-2, with 13 positions matching TRBD2. The CDR3 totals 19 residues. After removal of 2 bases from V and 1 base from J, the junction contained 7 bases not matched to a gene. Germline assignment: CDR1 LNHDA and CDR2 SQIVND (reference sequence). The CDR3: CASSITPGLAGKNTGELFF. CDR3 in DNA: TGTGCCAGTAGTATAACCCCGGGACTAGCGGGGAAGAACACCGGGGAGCTGTTTTTT.

The DNA of the CDR3 is TGCGCCAGCAGCTTGGGGGGACAAGGGTCGGGCGGCTACACCTTC. It yields the protein CASSLGGQGSGGYTF. The gene calls are TRBV5-1 and TRBJ1-2, with D tentatively TRBD1 (6 bases). CDR1 is SGHRS and CDR2 is YFSETQ in the germline V gene. The CDR3 totals 15 residues. V was trimmed by 0 bases and J by 8 bases, leaving 17 bases between them.

V gene TRBV6-1 combines with J gene TRBJ2-1, with 8 bases lining up with TRBD1. The CDR3 covers 15 residues. Germline loops: CDR1 MNHNS, CDR2 SASEGT. The ends lost 3 bases at V and 5 bases at J; junction bases unmatched: 6. CDR3 residues: CASSEGQAIHNEQFF. CDR3 nucleotide sequence: TGTGCCAGCAGTGAGGGACAGGCCATCCACAATGAGCAGTTCTTC.

This sequence joins TRBV2 and TRBJ2-1; TRBD1 might be the D (5 bases). This CDR3 is built from 13 residues. Germline CDR1 SNHLY, CDR2 FYNNEI. The V and J ends lost 8 bases and 5 bases respectively, with 13 bases between them. CDR3 region: CASLNQGNNEQFF. The CDR3, as DNA: TGTGCCAGCCTCAACCAGGGTAACAATGAGCAGTTCTTC.

The genes are TRBV27 and TRBJ1-1, with 8 positions matching TRBD1. CDR1 and CDR2 (germline): MNHEY, SMNVEV (reference sequence). Germline trimming cut 6 bases from V and 4 bases from J; bases unmatched to any gene: 4. The CDR3 spans 13 residues. The CDR3 region is CASRGQEGTEAFF. Here the CDR3 DNA reads TGTGCCAGCAGGGGACAGGAGGGCACTGAAGCTTTCTTT.

The chain is built from TRBV5-6 and TRBJ2-1; 8 bases map to TRBD2. The V gene end was trimmed by 4 bases and the J gene end by 1 base; junction bases not matched to a gene: 1. Germline V gene lookup returns CDR1 SGHDT and CDR2 YYEEEE. CDR3 length equals 14 residues. CDR3 sequence (DNA): TGTGCCAGCAGCCGGGGGGGTTCCTACAATGAGCAGTTCTTC. This codes for CASSRGGSYNEQFF.

The rearrangement links TRBV3-1 (or the pseudogene TRBV3-2) to TRBJ2-1, with 12 nucleotides matching TRBD2. J lost 10 bases, V lost 4 bases, and 8 bases had no gene match. Germline lookup yields CDR1 LGHDT and CDR2 YNNKEL (reference sequence). This CDR3 has 15 amino acids. The CDR3 reads CASSRLAGAPVEQFF. The CDR3 nucleotides read TGTGCCAGCAGCCGACTAGCGGGGGCGCCTGTCGAGCAGTTCTTC.

This chain links TRBV6-5 with TRBJ1-1; the D gene is possibly TRBD1 (5 bases). V lost 2 bases to trimming and J lost 6 bases, with 16 bases between them. This CDR3 is built from 15 residues. CDR1 and CDR2 from the germline V gene are MNHEY and SVGAGI. The CDR3 nucleotides are TGTGCCAGCAGTTACAGGCCGGTTTGGGGGGCTGAAGCTTTCTTT. This translates into CASSYRPVWGAEAFF.

The chain links TRBV7-9 to TRBJ1-1; the match to TRBD1 covers 8 bases. CDR1 and CDR2 from the germline V gene are SEHNR and FQNEAQ (reference sequence). There are 13 residues in the CDR3. Unmatched junction bases numbered 6, after V lost 4 bases and J lost 8 bases. The chain's CDR3 is CASSSGGQAEAFF. In DNA form, the CDR3 reads TGTGCCAGCAGCTCAGGGGGACAGGCGGAAGCTTTCTTT.

This chain joins TRBV7-2 and TRBJ2-2, with D perhaps TRBD2 (6 bases). This CDR3 spans 16 amino acids. V lost 0 bases to trimming and J lost 7 bases, with 15 bases between them. Looked up from germline, CDR1 is SGHTA and CDR2 is FQGNSA. The CDR3 DNA reads TGTGCCAGCAGCTTAGCGTTTCGGGGTAGCGGCGGGGAGCTGTTTTTT. It is translated as CASSLAFRGSGGELFF.

The V gene is TRBV9, the J gene TRBJ2-2; a weak D match, TRBD1 (6 bases). Germline values: CDR1 SGDLS, CDR2 YYNGEE. V lost 0 bases to trimming and J lost 1 base, with 7 bases between them. CDR3 length: 15 amino acids. The CDR3 loop reads CASSVGTENTGELFF. CDR3 in DNA: TGTGCCAGCAGCGTAGGGACAGAGAACACCGGGGAGCTGTTTTTT.

V gene TRBV24-1 combines with J gene TRBJ1-2, with D tentatively TRBD1 (5 bases). Germline V gives CDR1 KGHDR, CDR2 SFDVKD. CDR3 size: 13 residues. The V gene lost 2 bases and the J gene lost 9 bases, with 12 bases spanning the gap. The CDR3 region is CATSDSHKDSYTF. Written as DNA, the CDR3 is TGTGCCACCAGTGATTCACATAAGGACAGCTACACCTTC.

This chain joins TRBV29-1 and TRBJ2-2, with D maybe TRBD1 (6 bases). The germline V gene has CDR1 SQVTM and CDR2 ANQGSEA. V dropped 5 bases and J dropped 7 bases, with 17 bases sitting between them. The length of the CDR3 is 14 residues. This chain's CDR3 is CSVWSGVHSGELFF. The CDR3 DNA follows: TGCAGCGTTTGGTCAGGGGTCCACAGCGGGGAGCTGTTTTTT.

V is TRBV11-2 and J is TRBJ2-7; the D gene is possibly TRBD1 (5 bases). Germline lookup yields CDR1 SGHAT and CDR2 FQNNGV. The CDR3 sequence is 13 residues long. Trimming removed 0 bases from V and 9 bases from J, with 12 bases in between. CDR3 nucleotide sequence: TGTGCCAGCAGCTTAGATCCGGCCAGGGTGCAGTACTTC. Protein sequence: CASSLDPARVQYF.

This clone has just one count. The genes are TRBV6-2 or TRBV6-3 and TRBJ1-5, with D uncertain. The V gene's germline CDR1 is MNHEY and CDR2 SVGEGT. The CDR3 spans 14 residues. V lost 6 bases, J lost 0 bases, and 9 bases lay in between. The CDR3 DNA follows: TGTGCCAGCAGCCGGACTCATAGCAATCAGCCCCAGCATTTT. The encoded protein is CASSRTHSNQPQHF.

The V call is TRBV7-2, the J call TRBJ1-6; 7 bases agree with TRBD1. V was pared by 5 bases and J by 7 bases, with 11 bases of the junction left unmatched. This CDR3 is 16 amino acids long. Germline lookup yields CDR1 SGHTA and CDR2 FQGNSA. CDR3 coding DNA: TGTGCCAGCAGCCCACGACAGGGTTTTGGAAATTCACCCCTCCACTTT. Translation: CASSPRQGFGNSPLHF.

This chain links TRBV7-9 with TRBJ2-3, with TRBD1 matching over 9 bases. Germline assignment: CDR1 SEHNR and CDR2 FQNEAQ (reference sequence). V was pared by 6 bases and J by 5 bases, with 6 bases of the junction left unmatched. The CDR3 covers 14 residues. This CDR3 is CASRPGTGKDTQYF. CDR3 sequence (DNA): TGTGCCAGCAGGCCCGGGACAGGGAAAGATACGCAGTATTTT.

This chain's CDR3 is CASSSRPGQSQETQYF. DNA for the CDR3: TGTGCCAGCAGCTCCCGGCCGGGACAGAGCCAAGAGACCCAGTACTTC. The chain joins TRBV7-6 to TRBJ2-5; 7 bases are a match to TRBD1. There are 16 residues in the CDR3. Trimming at V came to 4 bases and at J to 1 base, leaving 9 bases not matched to a gene. Germline lookup yields CDR1 SGHVS and CDR2 FNYEAQ.

The rearrangement uses TRBV5-1 and TRBJ2-1, with TRBD1 matching 8 bases. Germline-derived CDR1 and CDR2 are SGHRS and YFSETQ. The CDR3 length is 18 residues. V lost 1 base and J lost 10; bases outside the gene matches: 19. The DNA for the CDR3 is TGCGCCAGCAGCTTGATGTGGCGACAGGGGCTATCCCCAGGGGAGCAGTTCTTC. Encoded protein: CASSLMWRQGLSPGEQFF.

V gene TRBV30 combines with J gene TRBJ1-6, with 9 positions matching TRBD1. CDR3 length: 19 amino acids. V shed 3 bases, J shed 6 bases, and the junction held 18 bases outside the gene matches. Per germline, CDR1 GTSNPN and CDR2 SVGIG (reference sequence). The CDR3 loop reads CAWRQGTGNRGGTNSPLHF. In DNA, the CDR3 is TGTGCCTGGAGACAGGGGACAGGGAATCGTGGTGGCACTAATTCACCCCTCCACTTT.

This chain connects TRBV28 to TRBJ2-3; D not certain. CDR3 length equals 17 residues. Between the trimmed V and J ends, which lost 4 bases and 5 bases, there was a span of 22 bases. Germline V lookup: CDR1 MDHEN, CDR2 SYDVKM. The CDR3 DNA reads as TGTGCCAGCAGTTCGGCGGCCAGCGCAATCACCGGAGATACGCAGTATTTT. Translation gives CASSSAASAITGDTQYF.

V gene TRBV11-2 combines with J gene TRBJ1-3; 7 bases are a match to TRBD1. The CDR3 length is 18 residues. Germline CDR1 SGHAT, CDR2 FQNNGV. V gave up 5 bases and J gave up 4 bases; unmatched junction bases: 17. For the CDR3, the DNA is TGTGCCAGCAGCCCCCTGGGACAGCACATCAGCGGGGGAAACACCATATATTTT. This encodes CASSPLGQHISGGNTIYF.

The rearrangement links TRBV19 to TRBJ1-5; D might be TRBD1 (5 bases). Germline assignment: CDR1 LNHDA and CDR2 SQIVND (reference sequence). The V gene lost 7 bases and the J gene lost 1 base, with 17 bases spanning the gap. The CDR3 is made up of 16 amino acids. The chain's CDR3 is CASTTWGGRSNQPQHF. CDR3 in DNA: TGTGCCAGTACCACCTGGGGCGGTAGGAGCAATCAGCCCCAGCATTTT.

The CDR3 reads CASSLGGHTDTQYF. The CDR3 coding sequence is TGTGCCAGCAGCCTGGGGGGACACACAGATACGCAGTATTTT. V is TRBV5-8 and J is TRBJ2-3; D tentatively fits TRBD1 or TRBD2 (6 bases each). Germline CDR1 reads SGHTS; CDR2 reads YDEGEE. Between the trimmed V and J ends, which lost 4 bases and 2 bases, there was a span of 11 bases. The CDR3 is 14 amino acids. Combining the CDR3 with reference TRBV5-8 and TRBJ2-3 gives the whole variable domain EAGVTQSPTHLIKTRGQQATLRCSPISGHTSVYWYQQALGLGLQFLLWYDEGEERNRGNFPPRFSGRQFPNYSSELNVNALELEDSALYLCASSLGGHTDTQYFGPGTRLTVL.

This clone has a handful of counts. V is TRBV9 and J is TRBJ2-2, with D perhaps matching TRBD2 (5 bases). Germline CDR1 SGDLS, CDR2 YYNGEE. Trimming took 2 bases from V and 5 from J, leaving 7 bases between them. The CDR3 sequence is 13 residues long. CDR3 nucleotides: TGTGCCAGCAGCGTGACGGGGACCGGGGAGCTGTTTTTT. Translating it yields CASSVTGTGELFF. The full variable domain, rest sourced from reference TRBV9 and TRBJ2-2, is DSGVTQTPKHLITATGQRVTLRCSPRSGDLSVYWYQQSLDQGLQFLIQYYNGEERAKGNILERFSAQQFPDLHSELNLSSLELGDSALYFCASSVTGTGELFFGEGSRLTVL.